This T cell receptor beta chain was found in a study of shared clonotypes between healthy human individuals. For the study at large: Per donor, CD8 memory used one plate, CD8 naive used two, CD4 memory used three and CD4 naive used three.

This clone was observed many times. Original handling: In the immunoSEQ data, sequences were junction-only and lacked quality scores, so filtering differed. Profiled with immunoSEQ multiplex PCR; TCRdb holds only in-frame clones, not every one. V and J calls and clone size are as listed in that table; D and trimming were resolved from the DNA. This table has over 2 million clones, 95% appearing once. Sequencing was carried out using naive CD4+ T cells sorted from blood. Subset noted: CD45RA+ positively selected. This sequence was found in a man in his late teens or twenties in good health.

The CDR3 sequence: CASHLGANEKLFF. CDR3 nucleotides: TGTGCCAGTCATTTGGGGGCGAATGAAAAACTGTTTTTT. The rearrangement links TRBV19 to TRBJ1-4; D is possibly TRBD1 (6 bases). Trimming took 8 bases from V and 5 from J, leaving 12 bases between them. The CDR3 length is 13 residues. Germline V gene data show CDR1 as LNHDA and CDR2 as SQIVND (reference sequence).